This is a list of T cell receptor beta chains from one sample in a study of chemoradiotherapy in HPV16-positive cancers. Profiling relied on immunoSEQ multiplex PCR, and the TCRdb table lists in-frame clones only, not all of them. The repertoire consists of 6,500 to 8,500 clones, with 70% to 90% occurring once and the leading ten covering 11% to 15%. The sequencing used blood, collected from a patient who underwent chemoradiotherapy. The receptors here all came from a human donor with HPV-associated anogenital cancer. CDR3s leave out the opening cysteine and the closing phenylalanine or tryptophan. The D gene is left open where the match is weak.

>TRBD1|TRBV13|TRBJ1-4
ASSLTGTGEEKLF
>TRBD2|TRBV5-4|TRBJ2-1
ASSLGSGGGAYHEQF
>TRBD1|TRBV4-2|TRBJ1-6
ASSQADRDNSPLH
>TRBD2|TRBV4-3|TRBJ2-3
ASSQDLTSYTQY
>NA|TRBV2|TRBJ1-4
ASSRGALNEKLF
>TRBD1|TRBV11-2|TRBJ1-1
ASSVGQGARAEAF
>TRBD1|TRBV6-5|TRBJ2-2
ASSYGTANTGELF
>TRBD2|TRBV6-1|TRBJ2-7
ASSERTSGGYEQY
>TRBD2|TRBV6-1|TRBJ2-5
ASSVSGGKQETQY
>NA|TRBV29-1|TRBJ2-1
SAGRASSYNEQF
>NA|TRBV27|TRBJ2-1
ASSFADEQF
>NA|TRBV13|TRBJ2-3
ASSLRAGSTDTQY
>NA|TRBV2|TRBJ1-2
ASIPSNNAGVYGYT
>NA|TRBV6-5|TRBJ1-6
ASSYSGADNSPLH
>NA|TRBV19|TRBJ1-4
ASSIGLRARKHILEPEKLF
>NA|TRBV30|TRBJ1-3
AWSVHTAGNTIY
>NA|TRBV11-2|TRBJ2-4
ASSLNQGPNIQY
>NA|TRBV5-5|TRBJ1-4
ASSLRSEKLF
>NA|TRBV19|TRBJ1-2
ASMGDRSFYGYT
>NA|TRBV10-3|TRBJ2-1
AISGESNEQF
>TRBD1|TRBV2|TRBJ1-1
ASSRMTGYTEAF
>NA|TRBV4-3|TRBJ1-4
ASSQDQAANEKLF
>TRBD1|TRBV4-1|TRBJ2-7
ASSREPGQGAWEQY
>TRBD2|TRBV29-1|TRBJ2-3
SVPRAGSTDTQY
>NA|TRBV29-1|TRBJ2-1
SVPTPYNEQF
>NA|TRBV5-4|TRBJ1-2
ASSPLDRGQGYT
>NA|TRBV7-9|TRBJ2-1
ASSLGAYNEQF
>NA|TRBV2|TRBJ1-1
ASRARGGSGTEAF
>NA|TRBV15|TRBJ2-4
ATSRESSGAQLNIQY
>NA|TRBV7-2|TRBJ1-2
ASSLGRGRGYT
>NA|TRBV9|TRBJ2-3
ASSVGVGDGTDTQY
>NA|TRBV7-8|TRBJ1-2
ASSLDSLYGYT
>NA|TRBV30|TRBJ2-2
AWTGTAFGELF
>NA|TRBV14|TRBJ2-1
ASSPAGYNEQF
>NA|TRBV27|TRBJ1-1
ASSLGGRTEAF
>NA|TRBV5-1|TRBJ1-1
ASSLEQGRKSLNTEAF
>TRBD1|TRBV6-1|TRBJ1-2
ASSPQGTNGYT
>NA|TRBV4-2|TRBJ1-2
ASSQDRQGNYGYT
>NA|TRBV2|TRBJ2-7
ASAGQTSYEQY
>NA|TRBV5-1|TRBJ1-4
ASSAGQEKLF
>TRBD1|TRBV27|TRBJ1-5
ASSPTAGTEIQPQH
>TRBD2|TRBV27|TRBJ2-3
ASSPYSARGGRGTQY
>NA|TRBV5-1|TRBJ1-3
ASSLTANSGNTIY
>TRBD1|TRBV5-1|TRBJ2-5
ASSTESTGAQETQY
>NA|TRBV2|TRBJ2-1
ASIPGELYNEQF
>NA|TRBV5-1|TRBJ2-5
ASSLDSTGAQETQY
>NA|TRBV11-2|TRBJ1-4
ASSLEFGGTNEKLF